A selection of T cell receptor beta chains follows, all from one sample in a study of T cells after posttransplantation cyclophosphamide. Repertoires were generated with immunoSEQ multiplex PCR, while TCRdb's copy carries only in-frame clones and drops some. Observed in the sample are tens of thousands of clones, none of them singletons. The specimen comprised PBMCs, sampled after allogeneic stem cell transplant with posttransplant cyclophosphamide. These receptors came from a male patient younger than 30 who received an allogeneic stem cell transplant from a related donor, was CMV-positive, and had no GVHD. Some T cells could come from the graft donor. Both conserved end residues are part of each CDR3. The D gene is left open where the match is weak. Only part of the rows carry a size: once, few, many, or a class if the clone is expanded.

TRBJ2-1 | many | NA | TRBV4-1 | TGCGCCAGCAGCGGCGGGACGAGCTCCTACAATGAGCAGTTCTTC | CASSGGTSSYNEQFF
TRBJ2-1 | many | TRBD1 | TRBV5-1 | TGCGCCAGCAGAACGGGACAGGGTATCTACAATGAGCAGTTCTTC | CASRTGQGIYNEQFF
TRBJ2-5 | many | NA | TRBV19 | TGTGCCAGTAGTATTCAAACAGGGGGGGTAGAGACCCAGTACTTC | CASSIQTGGVETQYF
TRBJ2-5 | many | NA | TRBV7-9 | TGTGCCAGCAGCTTTCTGTTTCAAGAGACCCAGTACTTC | CASSFLFQETQYF
TRBJ1-2 | many | TRBD1 | TRBV11-3 | TGTGCCAGCAGCTTAGGCAGGGGGCGAATGGGGGGCTACACCTTC | CASSLGRGRMGGYTF
TRBJ1-4 | many | NA | TRBV28 | TGTGCCAGCACCCTGGCCGGTCACAGGGATAATGAAAAACTGTTTTTT | CASTLAGHRDNEKLFF
TRBJ2-5 | many | NA | TRBV28 | TGTGCCAGCAGTTTAGGTCCAGGGCAAGAGACCCAGTACTTC | CASSLGPGQETQYF
TRBJ2-7 | NA | TRBD2 | TRBV27 | TGTGCCAGCAGTTTAGGGTCTAGCGGCTCCGAGCAGTACTTC | CASSLGSSGSEQYF
TRBJ2-5 | many | NA | TRBV4-1 | TGCGCCAGCAGCCAAGCCCTTTCGGAGACCCAGTACTTC | CASSQALSETQYF
TRBJ1-1 | many | NA | TRBV6-5 | TGTGCCAGCAGTTACCCAGGACAGAACACTGAAGCTTTCTTT | CASSYPGQNTEAFF
TRBJ1-2 | many | NA | TRBV7-8 | TGTGCCAGCAGCTTTCCAGGAATCTATGGCTACACCTTC | CASSFPGIYGYTF
TRBJ2-7 | many | NA | TRBV6-4 | TGTGCCAGCATAGGCGGGACCAACTACGAGCAGTACTTC | CASIGGTNYEQYF
TRBJ2-3 | many | TRBD2 | TRBV11-3 | TGTGCCAGCAGCTTGGGACTAGCGGGATACACAGATACGCAGTATTTT | CASSLGLAGYTDTQYF
TRBJ2-7 | NA | TRBD2 | TRBV11-1 | TGTGCCAGCAGCCCATCTAGGGGGCTAGCGGGAGGCGAGCAGTACTTC | CASSPSRGLAGGEQYF
TRBJ2-2 | many | NA | TRBV4-1 | TGCGCCAGCAGCCGGATACTAGCGAACACCGGGGAGCTGTTTTTT | CASSRILANTGELFF
TRBJ2-3 | many | TRBD2 | TRBV7-3 | TGTGCCAGCAGCTTCGGGGGGAGCGGTGAAGATACGCAGTATTTT | CASSFGGSGEDTQYF
TRBJ1-1 | many | TRBD1 | TRBV12-5 | TGTGCTAGTGGTTTGGACAGGGGAAGAATGAACACTGAAGCTTTCTTT | CASGLDRGRMNTEAFF
TRBJ2-5 | many | NA | TRBV14 | TGTGCCAGCAGCCAAGATCTCCGACATTACAACCAAGAGACCCAGTACTTC | CASSQDLRHYNQETQYF
TRBJ2-3 | many | NA | TRBV11-3 | TGTGCCAGCAGCTTCGGGACTGGCACAGATACGCAGTATTTT | CASSFGTGTDTQYF
TRBJ2-3 | many | TRBD2 | TRBV9 | TGTGCCAGCAGCTGGACTAGCGGGAGCACAGATACGCAGTATTTT | CASSWTSGSTDTQYF
TRBJ2-7 | many | NA | TRBV11-2 | TGTGCCAGCAGCTTAGGTGCCGGCTACGAGCAGTACTTC | CASSLGAGYEQYF
TRBJ1-2 | many | NA | TRBV6-6 | TGTGCCAGCAGGCGGGGCGAAGGTGGCTACACCTTC | CASRRGEGGYTF
TRBJ1-2 | many | NA | TRBV30 | TGTGCCTGGAGCCTGGACAGTGGGGACTATGGCTACACCTTC | CAWSLDSGDYGYTF
TRBJ2-1 | many | TRBD2 | TRBV5-4 | TGTGCCAGCAGCTTACTAGCGGTCACCTACAATGAGCAGTTCTTC | CASSLLAVTYNEQFF
TRBJ2-3 | few | TRBD2 | TRBV25-1 | TGTGCCAGCACAGCGGGGGCCGATACGCAGTATTTT | CASTAGADTQYF
TRBJ2-1 | many | TRBD2 | TRBV30 | TGTGCCTCCCTAGCGGATTCCTACAATGAGCAGTTCTTC | CASLADSYNEQFF
TRBJ2-6 | many | NA | TRBV5-1 | TGCGCCAGCAGCTTGGACAGGTCTGGGGCCAACGTCCCGACTTTC | CASSLDRSGANVPTF
TRBJ2-7 | many | NA | TRBV30 | TGTGCCTGGAGAAGCTCCCTCTCCTACGAGCAGTACTTC | CAWRSSLSYEQYF
TRBJ1-4 | many | NA | TRBV7-9 | TGTGCCAGCAGCGCCCACGCCGGGTTGGGTGAAAAACTGTTTTTT | CASSAHAGLGEKLFF
TRBJ2-3 | many | NA | TRBV27 | TGTGCCAGCAGTTTCGGGCTAGCTTTAACAGATACGCAGTATTTT | CASSFGLALTDTQYF
TRBJ1-2 | many | NA | TRBV2 | TGTGCCAGCAGTGAACCCTCTTTGGACTTCTATGGCTACACCTTC | CASSEPSLDFYGYTF
TRBJ2-7 | many | TRBD1 | TRBV4-1 | TGCGCCAGCAGCCAGCGGCCTTGGACAGGTACCTACGAGCAGTACTTC | CASSQRPWTGTYEQYF
TRBJ1-1 | many | NA | TRBV2 | TGTGCCAGCAGTGAGCGATGGAACACTGAAGCTTTCTTT | CASSERWNTEAFF
TRBJ2-1 | many | NA | TRBV4-1 | TGCGCCAGCAGCCAAGAAGTGGCCTCGCGGGGGCGGCGGTTCTTC | CASSQEVASRGRRFF
TRBJ2-3 | many | TRBD1 | TRBV28 | TGTGCCAGCAGAGAGACAGGGGGCACAGATACGCAGTATTTT | CASRETGGTDTQYF
TRBJ1-2 | many | NA | TRBV28 | TGTGCCAGCAGTTTATTAGGGGGCTATGGCTACACCTTC | CASSLLGGYGYTF
TRBJ2-1 | many | NA | TRBV6-6 | TGTGCCAGCAGTTACCGGGGACTTTCCTCCTACAATGAGCAGTTCTTC | CASSYRGLSSYNEQFF
TRBJ1-3 | many | NA | TRBV15 | TGTGCCACCAGCAGAGATGCCGGAGATGGAAACACCATATATTTT | CATSRDAGDGNTIYF
TRBJ2-5 | NA | NA | TRBV6-9 | TGTGCCATCAGGGGGGGGGTAACACAAGAGACCCAGTACTTC | CAIRGGVTQETQYF
TRBJ1-4 | many | TRBD1 | TRBV5-6 | TGTGCCAGCAGCTCGACAGGGGGCGCGAATGAAAAACTGTTTTTT | CASSSTGGANEKLFF
TRBJ1-5 | many | NA | TRBV19 | TGTGCCAGTAGTCCCCGGGGGGGACAGCCCCAGCATTTT | CASSPRGGQPQHF
TRBJ2-5 | few | NA | TRBV5-1 | TGCGCCAGCAGCTTGTACAGGGCCCGATCGACCCAGTACTTC | CASSLYRARSTQYF
TRBJ1-5 | many | TRBD1 | TRBV25-1 | TGTGCCAGCAGTAGGACAGGAAACAATCAGCCCCAGCATTTT | CASSRTGNNQPQHF
TRBJ2-2 | many | NA | TRBV4-1 | TGCGCCAGCAGCCAAGATTTGGTTTGGGAGATCGGGGAGCTGTTTTTT | CASSQDLVWEIGELFF
TRBJ1-2 | many | NA | TRBV9 | TGTGCCAGCAGCGTAGGTTCGAATTTGGGGCAGAACTATGGCTACACCTTC | CASSVGSNLGQNYGYTF
TRBJ2-7 | many | TRBD1 | TRBV5-5 | TGTGCCAGCAGCCCAGGACAGGGGGCTTACGAGCAGTACTTC | CASSPGQGAYEQYF
TRBJ2-7 | many | TRBD2 | TRBV5-4 | TGTGCCAGCAGCTCCCCGAGGGGACTAGCGGGAGAATTGTCCTACGAGCAGTACTTC | CASSSPRGLAGELSYEQYF
TRBJ2-7 | many | TRBD1 | TRBV7-9 | TGTGCCAGCAGCTTAGGGACAGGGTTGGCCGAGCAGTACTTC | CASSLGTGLAEQYF
TRBJ1-5 | many | TRBD1 | TRBV6-5 | TGTGCCAGCCGACAGGGGAGAAATCAGCCCCAGCATTTT | CASRQGRNQPQHF
TRBJ2-4 | many | TRBD1 | TRBV7-9 | TGTGCCAGCAGCTTAGGTCGGACAGGGGGCTGGGACAAAAACATTCAGTACTTC | CASSLGRTGGWDKNIQYF
TRBJ2-7 | many | NA | TRBV6-5 | TGTGCCAGCAGTTATAATCAGGGGCCGACCTACGAGCAGTACTTC | CASSYNQGPTYEQYF
TRBJ2-3 | many | TRBD2 | TRBV7-3 | TGTGCCAGCAGCTCCCTGCGACTAGCGGGCCCACGAGGAGATACGCAGTATTTT | CASSSLRLAGPRGDTQYF
TRBJ2-5 | many | TRBD2 | TRBV7-6 | TGTGCCAGCAGCTTAGGGGCGGGGGGCCGAGGACGGACCCAGTACTTC | CASSLGAGGRGRTQYF